This is a list of T cell receptor beta chains from one sample in a study of cytomegalovirus exposure and HLA in healthy donors. Assay: immunoSEQ multiplex PCR; the TCRdb copy retains only in-frame clones and omits some. The sample lists under 150,000 clones, 70% to 90% occurring once. The sequencing sample was made of PBMCs. The receptor source for this set is a woman aged 40-49 years in good health and CMV-seropositive. The CDR3 runs from the conserved cysteine through the conserved F or W. A D gene is named only where the DNA matches it firmly. The size of a clone is reported for some rows only, either as once, few or many, or as a class for expanded clones.

D gene	V gene	clone size	J gene	CDR3 protein	CDR3 DNA
NA	TRBV5-4	NA	TRBJ1-4	CASRTGPPNEKLFF	TGTGCCAGCAGAACAGGGCCACCTAATGAAAAACTGTTTTTT
NA	TRBV9	NA	TRBJ2-2	CASSATGELFF	TGTGCCAGCAGCGCTACCGGGGAGCTGTTTTTT
NA	TRBV19	NA	TRBJ1-5	CASRATVNQPQHF	TGTGCCAGTAGGGCGACAGTTAATCAGCCCCAGCATTTT
NA	TRBV7-8	NA	TRBJ2-6	CASSARVGANVLTF	TGTGCCAGCAGCGCCCGCGTCGGGGCCAACGTCCTGACTTTC
TRBD2	TRBV14	NA	TRBJ2-4	CASSQGTGGNIQYF	TGTGCCAGCAGCCAGGGCACGGGGGGAAACATTCAGTACTTC
NA	TRBV29-1	NA	TRBJ1-3	CSVVYSGNTIYF	TGCAGCGTTGTCTACTCTGGAAACACCATATATTTT
NA	TRBV25-1	NA	TRBJ1-3	CASSELGREAGNTIYF	TGTGCCAGCAGTGAACTAGGGAGGGAGGCTGGAAACACCATATATTTT
TRBD2	TRBV4-1	NA	TRBJ2-5	CASSQTGTSGGMGETQYF	TGCGCCAGCAGCCAAACCGGGACTAGCGGGGGTATGGGAGAGACCCAGTACTTC
TRBD2	TRBV27	NA	TRBJ2-3	CASSFLAGGLTDTQYF	TGTGCCAGCAGTTTCCTAGCGGGAGGACTAACAGATACGCAGTATTTT
NA	TRBV10-2	NA	TRBJ2-5	CASSLAYSNQETQYF	TGCGCCAGCTCTCTCGCGTACTCAAACCAAGAGACCCAGTACTTC
NA	TRBV6-5	NA	TRBJ1-4	CASSRSHNEKLFF	TGTGCCAGCAGTAGGAGCCATAATGAAAAACTGTTTTTT
NA	TRBV27	few	TRBJ1-1	CASSLGRVNTEAFF	TGTGCCAGCAGTTTAGGGCGGGTGAACACTGAAGCTTTCTTT
NA	TRBV7-2	NA	TRBJ2-7	CASSLAGRAGDEQYF	TGTGCCAGCAGCTTAGCGGGCAGGGCTGGGGACGAGCAGTACTTC
NA	TRBV10-3	NA	TRBJ1-2	CAISESKQGTNYGYTF	TGTGCCATCAGTGAGTCGAAACAGGGAACAAACTATGGCTACACCTTC
TRBD2	TRBV9	NA	TRBJ2-7	CASSKMATGTSAIYEQYF	TGTGCCAGCAGCAAAATGGCTACCGGGACTAGCGCTATCTACGAGCAGTACTTC
TRBD1	TRBV5-6	NA	TRBJ1-1	CASSPPGTGMNTEAFF	TGTGCCAGCAGCCCCCCCGGGACAGGAATGAACACTGAAGCTTTCTTT
NA	TRBV5-6	NA	TRBJ1-6	CASSFGSRNSPLHF	TGTGCCAGCAGCTTCGGGTCACGTAATTCACCCCTCCACTTT
NA	TRBV4-1	few	TRBJ2-3	CASSQDSTGTRGDTQYF	TGCGCCAGCAGCCAAGACTCGACAGGGACTCGCGGAGATACGCAGTATTTT
TRBD2	TRBV7-3	NA	TRBJ2-2	CASGAREGLNTGELFF	TGTGCCAGCGGGGCCCGGGAGGGCTTGAACACCGGGGAGCTGTTTTTT
TRBD2	TRBV19	NA	TRBJ2-1	CASSIRLAGGQNEQFF	TGTGCCAGTAGTATTCGGTTAGCGGGAGGTCAGAATGAGCAGTTCTTC
NA	TRBV19	NA	TRBJ1-3	CASETILRGRGNTIYF	TGTGCCAGCGAAACGATTTTAAGGGGCCGAGGAAACACCATATATTTT
NA	TRBV13	NA	TRBJ1-2	CASSLGLRAYGYTF	TGTGCCAGCAGCTTAGGCCTGCGTGCATATGGCTACACCTTC
NA	TRBV5-1	NA	TRBJ2-7	CASSFLGGVHEQYF	TGCGCCAGCAGCTTCTTAGGGGGTGTCCACGAGCAGTACTTC
NA	TRBV5-8	NA	TRBJ2-1	CASSLFRRGVYNEQFF	TGTGCCAGCAGCTTGTTCCGCAGGGGGGTCTACAATGAGCAGTTCTTC
TRBD2	TRBV29-1	NA	TRBJ2-1	CSVGGLRSGSSYNEQFF	TGCAGCGTTGGGGGGTTGCGGAGCGGGAGTTCCTACAATGAGCAGTTCTTC
NA	TRBV9	NA	TRBJ2-1	CASSPQGAYQGEQFF	TGTGCCAGCAGCCCCCAAGGGGCCTACCAGGGTGAGCAGTTCTTC
NA	TRBV6-1	NA	TRBJ1-3	CASSVALVEGGDTIYF	TGTGCCAGCAGTGTCGCGTTAGTTGAGGGAGGGGACACCATATATTTT
NA	TRBV7-9	NA	TRBJ2-2	CASSSTLGLANTGELFF	TGTGCCAGCAGCTCCACATTGGGTCTAGCGAACACCGGGGAGCTGTTTTTT
TRBD1	TRBV9	NA	TRBJ1-2	CASSDLDRGLLDGYTF	TGTGCCAGCAGCGACCTCGACAGGGGACTTCTCGATGGCTACACCTTC
NA	TRBV29-1	NA	TRBJ2-7	CSATTRQASYEQYF	TGCAGCGCAACGACTAGGCAGGCCTCCTACGAGCAGTACTTC
TRBD1	TRBV7-9	NA	TRBJ1-2	CASSLQGATLNYGYTF	TGTGCCAGCAGCTTACAGGGGGCGACCCTTAACTATGGCTACACCTTC
TRBD1	TRBV6-4	NA	TRBJ2-1	CASSSEDRSTRFF	TGTGCCAGCAGTTCAGAGGACAGGTCAACTCGGTTCTTC
TRBD1	TRBV6-1	few	TRBJ1-4	CASRNRGLGEKLFF	TGTGCCAGCAGGAACAGGGGGCTGGGGGAAAAACTGTTTTTT
NA	TRBV4-1	NA	TRBJ1-3	CASSQSNTGMAGNTIYF	TGCGCCAGCAGCCAATCAAACACAGGGATGGCTGGAAACACCATATATTTT
NA	TRBV2	NA	TRBJ2-1	CAINTYNEQFF	TGTGCCATCAACACGTACAATGAGCAGTTCTTC
NA	TRBV11-3	NA	TRBJ2-7	CASSLVRSGEQYF	TGTGCCAGCAGCTTAGTTCGGTCGGGGGAGCAGTACTTC
NA	TRBV6-5	NA	TRBJ1-1	CASSYSVNSEAFF	TGTGCCAGCAGTTACTCGGTGAACAGTGAAGCTTTCTTT
NA	TRBV19	NA	TRBJ1-1	CASSDRQNTEAFF	TGTGCCAGTAGTGACCGACAGAACACTGAAGCTTTCTTT
NA	TRBV27	once	TRBJ1-2	CASSSQGRLGYTF	TGTGCCAGCAGTTCCCAGGGGAGACTTGGCTACACCTTC
TRBD2	TRBV19	NA	TRBJ2-1	CASSRLAGTYNEQFF	TGTGCCAGTAGCAGACTAGCGGGAACCTACAATGAGCAGTTCTTC
TRBD1	TRBV5-4	once	TRBJ1-2	CASSVDRGQGFYGYTF	TGTGCCAGCAGCGTGGACAGGGGGCAAGGATTCTATGGCTACACCTTC
TRBD1	TRBV19	NA	TRBJ2-3	CASTRQGGTDTQYF	TGTGCCAGTACCCGACAGGGGGGCACAGATACGCAGTATTTT
NA	TRBV6-5	NA	TRBJ1-5	CASSLTGGRNQPQHF	TGTGCCAGCAGTTTGACCGGGGGGCGCAATCAGCCCCAGCATTTT
TRBD1	TRBV2	few	TRBJ2-5	CASSVQGQQETQYF	TGTGCCAGCAGTGTACAGGGGCAACAAGAGACCCAGTACTTC
TRBD1	TRBV27	NA	TRBJ2-2	CASGGTGGTGELFF	TGTGCCAGCGGGGGGACAGGGGGCACCGGGGAGCTGTTTTTT